This T cell receptor (beta chain) emerged from a study of Ad26.COV2.S vaccination and SARS-CoV-2 variants. As to treatment: around 19 received Ad26.COV2.S at low or high dose, single or two shots; roughly 5 received placebo; per-sample allocation not given. Vaccine and placebo recipients were sampled on day 63 after the first injection. Donor was an adult aged 18-55 years in Boston. The table came from immunoSEQ multiplex PCR; TCRdb's copy has only in-frame clones and leaves some out. The table has 300,000 to 400,000 clones, 88% seen once. The clonotype originates from a person between 18 and 60 years old who received the Ad26.COV2.S COVID-19 vaccine or a placebo. Sequencing was performed on peripheral blood, taken in a trial of Ad26.COV2.S vaccine versus placebo.

CDR3 sequence reads: CASSLGLPGTSSYEQYF. The CDR3 nucleotides read TGTGCCAGCAGCTTAGGACTCCCCGGGACTAGCTCATACGAGCAGTACTTC. V is TRBV7-9 and J is TRBJ2-7; 9 nucleotides match TRBD2. The CDR3 has 17 amino acids. In germline, CDR1 is SEHNR, CDR2 FQNEAQ (reference sequence). J lost 4 bases, V lost 1 base, and 11 bases had no gene match.